The entry that follows covers one T cell receptor (beta chain) sequence. Its antigen remains unidentified. The CDR3 is made up of 10 amino acids. V gave up 6 bases and J gave up 6 bases, with 5 bases separating them. CDR1 and CDR2 (germline): DFQATT, SNEGSKA (reference sequence). The data derive from a study of CD8+CD57+ T cells in acquired aplastic anemia. Study details: DNA per sorted CD4+ or CD8+ sample ranged 0.2 to 27.4 ug, averaging about 3.4 ug.

CDR3 and TCR beta VDJ profiling relied on a genomic DNA template. TCRdb re-called the reads with MiXCR, one entry per CDR3 protein. The table has about 240,000 distinct CDR3 sequences, 40% to 50% seen once. Individuals selected for sequencing had exhibited CD8+CD57+ cell expansion on flow cytometry. The diagnosis in all patients was severe acquired aplastic anemia. Study findings and constraints: The study found no significant CD8+ Simpson's diversity difference between patients and controls. Patients and controls were found to share fewer than 35 CD8+ CDR3 sequences.

The material sequenced was sorted CD4+, CD8+, or CD8+CD57+ T cells (not recorded which) from PBMCs. The chain joins TRBV20-1 to TRBJ2-2; D gene ambiguous. The source of this sequence is a human donor with aplastic anemia. CDR3 sequence (DNA): TGCAGTGCCACCCCCGGGGAGCTGTTTTTT. It codes for CSATPGELFF.